A selection of T cell receptor beta chains follows, all from one sample in a study of T-cell memory formation after mild COVID-19. TCRdb fed the 5' RACE reads into MiXCR, producing one record per CDR3 protein. The sample records 350,000 to 400,000 distinct CDR3 sequences, approximately 15% being singletons. Sequencing used PBMCs or a T cell subset sorted from them (not recorded which). Receptor source: a man between 18 and 29 years old who had mild COVID-19 (a few samples of this study predate the infection). Cell type and time point are not known. CDR3s include the opening cysteine and the closing phenylalanine or tryptophan. A D gene is named only where the DNA matches it firmly. Not all rows give a size; the values are once, few, many and, for expanded clones, a class.

j_call: TRBJ1-6; d_call: .; v_call: TRBV15; clone_size: .; cdr3_aa: CATSRDFRSYNSPLHF; cdr3_nt: TGTGCCACCAGCAGAGATTTTAGAAGCTATAATTCACCCCTCCACTTT
j_call: TRBJ1-2; d_call: TRBD1; v_call: TRBV7-8; clone_size: .; cdr3_aa: CASSLDRQGALRYGYTF; cdr3_nt: TGTGCCAGCAGCTTAGATCGGCAGGGGGCGCTTCGCTATGGCTACACCTTC
j_call: TRBJ2-1; d_call: .; v_call: TRBV11-2; clone_size: few; cdr3_aa: CASSSTEYNEQFF; cdr3_nt: TGTGCCAGCAGCTCGACAGAGTACAATGAGCAGTTCTTC
j_call: TRBJ2-3; d_call: TRBD1; v_call: TRBV7-9; clone_size: few; cdr3_aa: CASSLVRAGGGDTQYF; cdr3_nt: TGTGCCAGCAGCTTAGTCCGGGCAGGGGGTGGCGATACGCAGTATTTT
j_call: TRBJ1-2; d_call: .; v_call: TRBV5-1; clone_size: .; cdr3_aa: CASSLPGERYGYTF; cdr3_nt: TGCGCCAGCAGCTTGCCAGGGGAACGATATGGCTACACCTTC
j_call: TRBJ1-3; d_call: .; v_call: TRBV6-6; clone_size: once; cdr3_aa: CASSLDTASGNTIYF; cdr3_nt: TGTGCCAGCAGCCTCGACACCGCCTCTGGAAACACCATATATTTT
j_call: TRBJ2-2; d_call: .; v_call: TRBV9; clone_size: .; cdr3_aa: CASSPYVTGELFF; cdr3_nt: TGTGCCAGCAGCCCCTACGTCACCGGGGAGCTGTTTTTT
j_call: TRBJ1-2; d_call: .; v_call: TRBV20-1; clone_size: .; cdr3_aa: CSASTDDYGYTF; cdr3_nt: TGCAGTGCTTCAACGGACGACTATGGCTACACCTTC
j_call: TRBJ1-5; d_call: .; v_call: TRBV5-1; clone_size: .; cdr3_aa: CASSPEGGHQPQHF; cdr3_nt: TGCGCCAGCAGCCCGGAGGGGGGTCATCAGCCCCAGCATTTT
j_call: TRBJ2-5; d_call: TRBD1; v_call: TRBV14; clone_size: few; cdr3_aa: CASSQMDRVGETQYF; cdr3_nt: TGTGCCAGCAGCCAAATGGACAGGGTGGGAGAGACCCAGTACTTC
j_call: TRBJ1-2; d_call: TRBD1; v_call: TRBV11-2; clone_size: few; cdr3_aa: CASSADRGHYGYTF; cdr3_nt: TGTGCCAGCAGCGCGGACAGGGGCCACTATGGCTACACCTTC
j_call: TRBJ2-3; d_call: .; v_call: TRBV4-1; clone_size: few; cdr3_aa: CASSPMRTGFDTDTQYF; cdr3_nt: TGCGCCAGCAGCCCTATGAGGACGGGGTTTGACACAGATACGCAGTATTTT
j_call: TRBJ2-7; d_call: TRBD1; v_call: TRBV5-1; clone_size: many; cdr3_aa: CASSLDRGGLGGQYF; cdr3_nt: TGCGCCAGCAGCCTGGACAGGGGAGGCCTTGGGGGGCAGTACTTC
j_call: TRBJ1-1; d_call: .; v_call: TRBV5-1; clone_size: .; cdr3_aa: CASSLAADGSTEAFF; cdr3_nt: TGCGCCAGCAGCTTGGCGGCAGACGGGAGCACTGAAGCTTTCTTT
j_call: TRBJ2-3; d_call: .; v_call: TRBV23-1; clone_size: many; cdr3_aa: CASITGSSTDTQYF; cdr3_nt: TGCGCCAGCATTACAGGGTCGAGCACAGATACGCAGTATTTT
j_call: TRBJ1-5; d_call: .; v_call: TRBV5-6; clone_size: few; cdr3_aa: CASSLGGSQPQHF; cdr3_nt: TGTGCCAGCAGCTTAGGGGGGTCTCAGCCCCAGCATTTT
j_call: TRBJ1-1; d_call: .; v_call: TRBV5-1; clone_size: .; cdr3_aa: CASSIAGDMNTEAFF; cdr3_nt: TGCGCCAGCAGCATAGCGGGAGACATGAACACTGAAGCTTTCTTT
j_call: TRBJ1-5; d_call: .; v_call: TRBV12-3/TRBV12-4; clone_size: few; cdr3_aa: CASNPTGGPKPQHF; cdr3_nt: TGTGCCAGCAACCCCACTGGGGGCCCTAAGCCCCAGCATTTT
j_call: TRBJ2-1; d_call: .; v_call: TRBV11-2; clone_size: many; cdr3_aa: CASSLTQGTYNEQFF; cdr3_nt: TGTGCCAGCAGCTTAACCCAGGGGACCTACAATGAGCAGTTCTTC
j_call: TRBJ2-7; d_call: TRBD2; v_call: TRBV13; clone_size: .; cdr3_aa: CASSSRLAGGYEQYF; cdr3_nt: TGTGCCAGCAGCTCCCGACTAGCGGGGGGTTACGAGCAGTACTTC
j_call: TRBJ2-3; d_call: .; v_call: TRBV28; clone_size: .; cdr3_aa: CASSRSTGATDTQYF; cdr3_nt: TGTGCCAGCAGCCGAAGTACGGGCGCCACAGATACGCAGTATTTT
j_call: TRBJ2-3; d_call: .; v_call: TRBV20-1; clone_size: few; cdr3_aa: CSAQGGTDTQYF; cdr3_nt: TGCAGTGCCCAAGGGGGCACAGATACGCAGTATTTT
j_call: TRBJ2-3; d_call: .; v_call: TRBV6-2/TRBV6-3; clone_size: .; cdr3_aa: CASTLGVAQYF; cdr3_nt: TGTGCCAGCACCCTCGGGGTGGCGCAGTATTTT
j_call: TRBJ2-5; d_call: .; v_call: TRBV30; clone_size: few; cdr3_aa: CAWSADGGETQYF; cdr3_nt: TGTGCCTGGAGTGCCGACGGAGGAGAGACCCAGTACTTC
j_call: TRBJ2-1; d_call: .; v_call: TRBV12-3/TRBV12-4; clone_size: .; cdr3_aa: CASSSGPGNEQFF; cdr3_nt: TGTGCCAGCAGTTCGGGGCCTGGAAATGAGCAGTTCTTC
j_call: TRBJ1-6; d_call: TRBD1; v_call: TRBV10-3; clone_size: few; cdr3_aa: CATTGPNNSPLHF; cdr3_nt: TGTGCCACGACAGGGCCGAACAATTCACCCCTCCACTTT
j_call: TRBJ2-7; d_call: .; v_call: TRBV7-8; clone_size: .; cdr3_aa: CASSLAPPSYEQYF; cdr3_nt: TGTGCCAGCAGCTTAGCTCCTCCCTCCTACGAGCAGTACTTC
j_call: TRBJ2-1; d_call: .; v_call: TRBV7-9; clone_size: .; cdr3_aa: CASSPGWAGTNEQFF; cdr3_nt: TGTGCCAGCAGCCCTGGTTGGGCCGGGACCAATGAGCAGTTCTTC
j_call: TRBJ1-3; d_call: .; v_call: TRBV4-2; clone_size: few; cdr3_aa: CASSQDPGVGSGNTIYF; cdr3_nt: TGTGCCAGCAGCCAGGACCCAGGAGTTGGCTCTGGAAACACCATATATTTT
j_call: TRBJ2-3; d_call: .; v_call: TRBV20-1; clone_size: .; cdr3_aa: CSASGLTGLADTQYF; cdr3_nt: TGCAGTGCTAGCGGCCTCACAGGGTTAGCAGATACGCAGTATTTT
j_call: TRBJ2-3; d_call: .; v_call: TRBV7-6; clone_size: few; cdr3_aa: CASGGEGLPGDTQYF; cdr3_nt: TGTGCCAGTGGGGGTGAGGGCCTCCCGGGTGATACGCAGTATTTT
j_call: TRBJ1-2; d_call: TRBD1; v_call: TRBV29-1; clone_size: .; cdr3_aa: CSVRQGAGGYTF; cdr3_nt: TGCAGCGTTAGACAGGGGGCGGGTGGCTACACCTTC
j_call: TRBJ2-1; d_call: .; v_call: TRBV5-1; clone_size: .; cdr3_aa: CASSLDSTSYNEQFF; cdr3_nt: TGCGCCAGCAGCTTGGACAGTACCTCCTACAATGAGCAGTTCTTC
j_call: TRBJ2-5; d_call: TRBD2; v_call: TRBV20-1; clone_size: once; cdr3_aa: CSARLADARENQYF; cdr3_nt: TGCAGTGCGAGACTAGCGGATGCCCGAGAGAACCAGTACTTC
j_call: TRBJ1-1; d_call: .; v_call: TRBV6-1; clone_size: few; cdr3_aa: CASSEARRGGTEAFF; cdr3_nt: TGTGCCAGCAGTGAAGCACGCCGAGGGGGCACTGAAGCTTTCTTT
j_call: TRBJ2-3; d_call: .; v_call: TRBV5-1; clone_size: many; cdr3_aa: CASSLTDLTDTQYF; cdr3_nt: TGCGCCAGCAGCTTGACCGACCTCACAGATACGCAGTATTTT
j_call: TRBJ2-2; d_call: TRBD2; v_call: TRBV12-3/TRBV12-4; clone_size: .; cdr3_aa: CASGFPGTSGNTGELFF; cdr3_nt: TGTGCCAGCGGATTTCCCGGGACTAGCGGAAACACCGGGGAGCTGTTTTTT
j_call: TRBJ2-5; d_call: TRBD2; v_call: TRBV7-9; clone_size: few; cdr3_aa: CASSPGTSGERETQYF; cdr3_nt: TGTGCCAGCAGCCCTGGGACTAGCGGGGAGCGGGAGACCCAGTACTTC
j_call: TRBJ2-1; d_call: .; v_call: TRBV7-2; clone_size: .; cdr3_aa: CASSPASRDEQFF; cdr3_nt: TGTGCCAGCAGCCCCGCCAGCCGGGATGAGCAGTTCTTC
j_call: TRBJ1-2; d_call: TRBD1; v_call: TRBV6-2/TRBV6-3; clone_size: .; cdr3_aa: CASSALGQGFLGYTF; cdr3_nt: TGTGCCAGCAGCGCCCTGGGACAGGGCTTCTTGGGCTACACCTTC
j_call: TRBJ1-2; d_call: TRBD1; v_call: TRBV10-1; clone_size: .; cdr3_aa: CASSPDRGHGYTF; cdr3_nt: TGCGCCAGCAGTCCGGACAGGGGGCATGGCTACACCTTC
j_call: TRBJ2-3; d_call: TRBD2; v_call: TRBV7-9; clone_size: many; cdr3_aa: CASSFTVQRGTPDTQYF; cdr3_nt: TGTGCCAGCAGCTTCACGGTTCAGCGGGGGACCCCAGATACGCAGTATTTT
j_call: TRBJ2-1; d_call: .; v_call: TRBV20-1; clone_size: few; cdr3_aa: CSAQSGSVYNEQFF; cdr3_nt: TGCAGTGCCCAGAGCGGTAGCGTCTACAATGAGCAGTTCTTC
j_call: TRBJ2-7; d_call: TRBD1; v_call: TRBV4-1; clone_size: .; cdr3_aa: CASSPRTGAHEQYF; cdr3_nt: TGCGCCAGCAGCCCTCGGACAGGGGCGCATGAGCAGTACTTC
j_call: TRBJ2-3; d_call: .; v_call: TRBV12-3/TRBV12-4; clone_size: few; cdr3_aa: CASSFLTGGRDTQYF; cdr3_nt: TGTGCCAGCAGTTTTCTTACGGGGGGCCGAGATACGCAGTATTTT
j_call: TRBJ1-1; d_call: .; v_call: TRBV9; clone_size: few; cdr3_aa: CASSVVGGGTEAFF; cdr3_nt: TGTGCCAGCAGCGTAGTCGGGGGAGGCACTGAAGCTTTCTTT
j_call: TRBJ2-3; d_call: .; v_call: TRBV5-1; clone_size: few; cdr3_aa: CASSLVAGVVTDTQYF; cdr3_nt: TGCGCCAGCAGCTTGGTGGCAGGGGTTGTAACAGATACGCAGTATTTT
j_call: TRBJ2-1; d_call: .; v_call: TRBV4-3; clone_size: many; cdr3_aa: CASSQERADYNEQFF; cdr3_nt: TGCGCCAGCAGCCAAGAACGCGCTGATTACAATGAGCAGTTCTTC
j_call: TRBJ2-3; d_call: .; v_call: TRBV29-1; clone_size: .; cdr3_aa: CSVEETGHNTDTQYF; cdr3_nt: TGCAGCGTTGAAGAGACAGGACATAACACAGATACGCAGTATTTT
j_call: TRBJ1-1; d_call: TRBD1; v_call: TRBV4-2; clone_size: few; cdr3_aa: CASSSVQGSGSKGTEAFF; cdr3_nt: TGTGCCAGCAGCTCAGTACAGGGGTCCGGCTCTAAGGGCACTGAAGCTTTCTTT
j_call: TRBJ2-7; d_call: TRBD2; v_call: TRBV11-2; clone_size: .; cdr3_aa: CASSSPVLAGGNYEQYF; cdr3_nt: TGTGCCAGCAGCTCCCCGGTACTAGCGGGGGGGAACTACGAGCAGTACTTC
j_call: TRBJ1-1; d_call: .; v_call: TRBV4-3; clone_size: .; cdr3_aa: CASSKEGEGTEAFF; cdr3_nt: TGCGCCAGCAGCAAAGAGGGGGAAGGCACTGAAGCTTTCTTT
j_call: TRBJ2-7; d_call: .; v_call: TRBV7-2; clone_size: few; cdr3_aa: CASSLGQATYEQYF; cdr3_nt: TGTGCCAGCAGCTTAGGACAGGCGACCTACGAGCAGTACTTC